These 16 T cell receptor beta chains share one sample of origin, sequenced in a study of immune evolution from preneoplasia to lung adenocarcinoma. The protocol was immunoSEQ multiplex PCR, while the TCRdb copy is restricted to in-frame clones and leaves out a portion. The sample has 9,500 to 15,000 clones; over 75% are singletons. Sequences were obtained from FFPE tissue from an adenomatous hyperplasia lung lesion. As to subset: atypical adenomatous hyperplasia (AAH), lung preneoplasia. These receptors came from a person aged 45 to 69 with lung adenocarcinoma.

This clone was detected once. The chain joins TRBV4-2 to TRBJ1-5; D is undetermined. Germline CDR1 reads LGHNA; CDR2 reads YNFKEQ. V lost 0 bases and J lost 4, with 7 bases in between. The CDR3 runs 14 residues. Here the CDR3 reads CASSQDQGNQPQHF. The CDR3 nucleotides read TGTGCCAGCAGCCAAGATCAAGGAAATCAGCCCCAGCATTTT.

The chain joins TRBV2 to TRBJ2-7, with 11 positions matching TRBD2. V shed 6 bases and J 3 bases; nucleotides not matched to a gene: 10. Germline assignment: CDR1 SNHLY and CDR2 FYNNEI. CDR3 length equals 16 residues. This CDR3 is CASRPNLAGGGYEQYF. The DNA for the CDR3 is TGTGCCAGCAGGCCGAATTTAGCGGGAGGGGGCTACGAGCAGTACTTC. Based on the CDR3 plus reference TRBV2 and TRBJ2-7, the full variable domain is EPEVTQTPSHQVTQMGQEVILRCVPISNHLYFYWYRQILGQKVEFLVSFYNNEISEKSEIFDDQFSVERPDGSNFTLKIRSTKLEDSAMYFCASRPNLAGGGYEQYFGPGTRLTVT.

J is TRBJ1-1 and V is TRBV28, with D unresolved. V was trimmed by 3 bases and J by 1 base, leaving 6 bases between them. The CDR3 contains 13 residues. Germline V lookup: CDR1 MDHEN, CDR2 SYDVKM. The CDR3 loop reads CASSFMKNTEAFF. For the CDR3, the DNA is TGTGCCAGCAGTTTCATGAAGAACACTGAAGCTTTCTTT.

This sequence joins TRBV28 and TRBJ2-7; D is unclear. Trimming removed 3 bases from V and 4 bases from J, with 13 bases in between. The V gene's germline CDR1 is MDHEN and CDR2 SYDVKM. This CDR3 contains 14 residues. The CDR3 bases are TGTGCCAGCAGTTTTCGGGCCCCGCGTTACGAGCAGTACTTC. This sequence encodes CASSFRAPRYEQYF.

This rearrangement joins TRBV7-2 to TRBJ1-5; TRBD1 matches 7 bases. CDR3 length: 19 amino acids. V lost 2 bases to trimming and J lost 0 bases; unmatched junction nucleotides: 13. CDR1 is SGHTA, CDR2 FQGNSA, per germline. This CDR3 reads CASSLYRQGLYYSNQPQHF. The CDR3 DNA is TGTGCCAGCAGCTTATATAGACAGGGTCTTTATTATAGCAATCAGCCCCAGCATTTT.

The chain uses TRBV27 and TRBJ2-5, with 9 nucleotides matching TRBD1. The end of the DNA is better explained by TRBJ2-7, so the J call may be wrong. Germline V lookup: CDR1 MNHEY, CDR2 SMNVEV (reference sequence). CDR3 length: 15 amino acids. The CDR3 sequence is CASSMAGTGFYEQYF. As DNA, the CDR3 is TGTGCCAGCAGCATGGCCGGGACAGGGTTTTACGAGCAGTACTTC.

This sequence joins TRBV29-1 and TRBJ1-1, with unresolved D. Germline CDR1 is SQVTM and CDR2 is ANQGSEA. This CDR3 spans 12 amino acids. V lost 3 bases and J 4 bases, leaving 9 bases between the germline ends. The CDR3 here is CSVDWGGTEAFF. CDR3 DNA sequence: TGCAGCGTTGATTGGGGAGGCACTGAAGCTTTCTTT.

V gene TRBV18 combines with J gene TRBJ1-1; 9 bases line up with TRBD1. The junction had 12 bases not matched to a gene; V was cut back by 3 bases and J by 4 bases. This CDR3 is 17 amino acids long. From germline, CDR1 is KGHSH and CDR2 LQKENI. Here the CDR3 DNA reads TGTGCCAGCTCACCCGGGACAGGGACCCCTCAGGGCACTGAAGCTTTCTTT. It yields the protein CASSPGTGTPQGTEAFF.

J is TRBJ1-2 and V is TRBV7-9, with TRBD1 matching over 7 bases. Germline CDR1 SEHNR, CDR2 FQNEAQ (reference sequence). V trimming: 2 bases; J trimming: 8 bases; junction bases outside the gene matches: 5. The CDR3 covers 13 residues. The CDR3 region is CASSLSGGKGYTF. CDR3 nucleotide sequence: TGTGCCAGCAGCTTATCAGGGGGGAAAGGCTACACCTTC.

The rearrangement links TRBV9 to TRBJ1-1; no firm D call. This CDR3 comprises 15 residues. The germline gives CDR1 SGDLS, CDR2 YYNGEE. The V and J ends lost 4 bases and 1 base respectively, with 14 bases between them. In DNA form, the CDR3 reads TGTGCCAGCAGCCCCGGAGGTCCGGAGAACACTGAAGCTTTCTTT. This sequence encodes CASSPGGPENTEAFF. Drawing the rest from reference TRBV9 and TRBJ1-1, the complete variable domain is DSGVTQTPKHLITATGQRVTLRCSPRSGDLSVYWYQQSLDQGLQFLIQYYNGEERAKGNILERFSAQQFPDLHSELNLSSLELGDSALYFCASSPGGPENTEAFFGQGTRLTVV.

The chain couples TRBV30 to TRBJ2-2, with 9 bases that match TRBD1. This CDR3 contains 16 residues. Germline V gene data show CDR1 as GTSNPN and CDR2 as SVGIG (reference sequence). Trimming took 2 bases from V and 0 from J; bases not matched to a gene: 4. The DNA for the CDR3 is TGTGCCTGGAGTAACGGACAGGGGTCGAACACCGGGGAGCTGTTTTTT. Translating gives CAWSNGQGSNTGELFF.

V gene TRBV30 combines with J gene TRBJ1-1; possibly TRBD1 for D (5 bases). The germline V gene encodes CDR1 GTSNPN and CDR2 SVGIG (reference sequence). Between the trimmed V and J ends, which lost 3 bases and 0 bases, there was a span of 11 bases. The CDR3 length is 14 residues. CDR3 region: CAWRGEGMNTEAFF. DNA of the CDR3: TGTGCCTGGAGGGGGGAGGGCATGAACACTGAAGCTTTCTTT.

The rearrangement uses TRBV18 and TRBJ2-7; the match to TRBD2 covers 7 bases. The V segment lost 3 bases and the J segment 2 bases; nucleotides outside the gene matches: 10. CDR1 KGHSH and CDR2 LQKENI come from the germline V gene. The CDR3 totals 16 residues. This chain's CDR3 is CASSPQTSRIPYEQYF. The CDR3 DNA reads TGTGCCAGCTCACCCCAGACTAGCAGAATCCCCTACGAGCAGTACTTC.

The CDR3 loop reads CASSEGGQGTDTQYF. The CDR3, as DNA: TGTGCCAGCAGTGAAGGTGGGCAGGGCACAGATACGCAGTATTTT. The chain links TRBV2 to TRBJ2-3; D gene unclear. The germline gives CDR1 SNHLY, CDR2 FYNNEI. V shed 1 base and J shed 1 base, with 9 bases lying between them. There are 15 residues in the CDR3.

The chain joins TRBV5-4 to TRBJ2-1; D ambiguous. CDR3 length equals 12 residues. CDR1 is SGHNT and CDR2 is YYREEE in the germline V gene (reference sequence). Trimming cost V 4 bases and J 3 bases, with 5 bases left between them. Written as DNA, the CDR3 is TGTGCCAGCAGCCGAGACTACAATGAGCAGTTCTTC. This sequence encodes CASSRDYNEQFF.

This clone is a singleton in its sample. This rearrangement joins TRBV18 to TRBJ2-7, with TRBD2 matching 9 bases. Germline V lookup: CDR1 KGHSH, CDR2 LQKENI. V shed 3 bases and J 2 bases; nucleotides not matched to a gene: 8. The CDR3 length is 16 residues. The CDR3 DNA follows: TGTGCCAGCTCACCTTTACGCGGGAGGGCCGCCTACGAGCAGTACTTC. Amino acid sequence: CASSPLRGRAAYEQYF.